The subject of this entry is one T cell receptor beta chain. The data originate from a study of blood T cell repertoires in COVID-19. Study information: Collection of acute and convalescent COVID-19 samples took place in the United States, Italy and Spain.

The CDR3 is made up of 14 amino acids. Per the germline V gene, CDR1 is SGHNT and CDR2 is YENEEA. V lost 6 bases to trimming and J lost 3 bases, with 13 bases between them. As originally analysed: Amplification with reference gene primers provided the estimates of nucleated cell counts. Generated by immunoSEQ multiplex PCR, the TCRdb table keeps only in-frame clones and is missing some. V and J calls and clone size follow that table, whereas D and trimming were derived from the DNA. This table holds about 240,000 clones, about four fifths found once. This TCR came from a woman aged 18-29 years with acute or convalescent COVID-19. The sequenced material came from peripheral blood. The chain uses TRBV11-3 and TRBJ2-3; a weak D match, TRBD2 (6 bases). CDR3 nucleotide sequence: TGTGCCAGCAGTAGCGGAGTGGGTACAGATACGCAGTATTTT. Translation: CASSSGVGTDTQYF. Full variable domain (remainder filled in from reference TRBV11-3 and TRBJ2-3): EAGVVQSPRYKIIEKKQPVAFWCNPISGHNTLYWYLQNLGQGPELLIRYENEEAVDDSQLPKDRFSAERLKGVDSTLKIQPAELGDSAVYLCASSSGVGTDTQYFGPGTRLTVL.